The 26 T cell receptor beta chains below come from one sample, sequenced in a study of shared clonotypes between healthy human individuals. The repertoire was sequenced with immunoSEQ multiplex PCR; TCRdb's copy has only in-frame clones and lacks some. The data contain a few hundred thousand clones, 65% of them seen just once; the ten biggest clones take up approximately 10%. The sequenced sample consisted of memory CD4+ T cells sorted from blood. Specified subset: CD45RA-negative fraction. The receptors stem from a man between 25 and 39 years old in good health.

This clone was seen only once. The gene calls are TRBV29-1 and TRBJ2-5; D unresolved. The germline V gene encodes CDR1 SQVTM and CDR2 ANQGSEA. The CDR3 totals 13 residues. V gave up 0 bases and J gave up 7 bases, with 12 bases separating them. The CDR3 nucleotides read TGCAGCGTTGAAGATTCGGTTGGTGGGACCCAGTACTTC. Translated, it gives CSVEDSVGGTQYF.

The V call is TRBV6-1, the J call TRBJ1-1; TRBD1 is a possible D gene (6 bases). The CDR3 sequence is 11 residues long. Germline CDR1 reads MNHNS; CDR2 reads SASEGT. V lost 6 bases to trimming and J lost 9 bases, with 11 bases between them. This CDR3 is CASRNTGKAFF. The CDR3, as DNA: TGTGCCAGCAGAAATACAGGGAAAGCTTTCTTT.

The chain carries TRBV14 and TRBJ2-5; weak D call: TRBD1 (5 bases). This CDR3 has 15 residues. Germline V CDR1 and CDR2: SGHDN, FVKESK. Trimming took 1 base from V and 4 from J, leaving 13 bases between them. CDR3 residues: CASSQGTFPGETQYF. CDR3 sequence (DNA): TGTGCCAGCAGCCAAGGGACATTCCCGGGAGAGACCCAGTACTTC.

This chain joins TRBV6-1 and TRBJ2-1; maybe TRBD2 (5 bases). Germline V lookup: CDR1 MNHNS, CDR2 SASEGT. This CDR3 spans 12 amino acids. Deletions cut 7 bases from V and 8 bases from J, with 12 bases between. The CDR3 DNA reads TGTGCCAGCACCCCGGAGGATGATGAGCAGTTCTTC. This encodes CASTPEDDEQFF.

The V call is TRBV5-4, the J call TRBJ2-1, with D possibly being TRBD1 (5 bases). The V gene's germline CDR1 is SGHNT and CDR2 YYREEE (reference sequence). V shed 3 bases and J shed 7 bases, with 17 bases lying between them. The CDR3 loop spans 15 amino acids. The CDR3 loop is CASSWQGPNMNEQFF. The CDR3 coding sequence is TGTGCCAGCAGCTGGCAGGGCCCCAATATGAATGAGCAGTTCTTC.

The J gene is TRBJ2-1, the V gene TRBV28; TRBD2 aligns across 12 bases. This CDR3 is built from 16 residues. Germline assignment: CDR1 MDHEN and CDR2 SYDVKM. The J segment lost 8 bases and the V segment lost 5 bases, leaving 10 bases of the junction unmatched. The CDR3 DNA reads TGTGCCAGCAGTGCCACTAGCGGGAGGCTTTGGGATGAGCAGTTCTTC. Its translation: CASSATSGRLWDEQFF.

The sample holds one count of this clone. Relative to the germline gene, one junction end is altered; a read error may explain this. The chain has TRBV28 and TRBJ2-3; D perhaps matches TRBD2 (5 bases). This CDR3 is 14 amino acids long. Germline lookup yields CDR1 MDHEN and CDR2 SYDVKM. CDR3 sequence reads: CASSLRAPGIRRNF. The CDR3 DNA is TGTGCCAGCAGCCTCCGGGCCCCCGGGATACGCAGAAATTTT.

This sequence joins TRBV7-9 and TRBJ2-2, with no clear D. CDR1 and CDR2 (germline): SEHNR, FQNEAQ (reference sequence). The CDR3 sequence is 13 residues long. The V end was cut by 7 bases, the J end by 0 bases, with 6 bases between. This CDR3 is CASKHPNTGELFF. For the CDR3, the DNA is TGTGCCAGCAAACACCCGAACACCGGGGAGCTGTTTTTT.

The gene calls are TRBV14 and TRBJ1-2; 10 positions agree with TRBD1. Germline V gene sequence: CDR1 SGHDN, CDR2 FVKESK. V shed 6 bases, J shed 6 bases, and the junction held 10 bases outside the gene matches. This CDR3 has 15 amino acids. CDR3 loop: CASSNAGTGAHGYTF. The CDR3 DNA sequence: TGTGCCAGCAGTAACGCCGGGACAGGGGCCCATGGCTACACCTTC.

The V call is TRBV5-6, the J call TRBJ2-1; a possible D gene is TRBD1 (5 bases). This CDR3 has 13 residues. V was trimmed by 1 base and J by 12 bases, leaving 14 bases between them. The germline V gene has CDR1 SGHDT and CDR2 YYEEEE. The CDR3 region has the DNA TGTGCCAGCAGCTTGAGGGGTGGGGTGGGGCAGTTCTTC. Translation gives CASSLRGGVGQFF.

The chain links TRBV4-3 to TRBJ2-7; the D is unclear. The CDR3 is 13 amino acids. Trimming shortened V by 1 base and J by 4 bases, and 8 bases separated the two germline ends. CDR1 and CDR2 from the germline V gene are LGHNA and YSLEER. The CDR3 protein is CASSQGIGYEQYF. The CDR3 DNA is TGCGCCAGCAGCCAAGGGATCGGATACGAGCAGTACTTC.

This clone was detected only a few times. The chain links TRBV10-3 to TRBJ2-1; the D is unclear. CDR1 and CDR2 from the germline V gene are ENHRY and SYGVKD. Trimming shortened V by 3 bases and J by 2 bases, and 17 bases separated the two germline ends. This CDR3 has 17 amino acids. The CDR3, as DNA: TGTGCCATCAGTGATTGGGCCGCGGACCGGACCTACAATGAGCAGTTCTTC. Protein sequence: CAISDWAADRTYNEQFF.

The chain employs TRBV6-1 and TRBJ2-5; 8 bases map to TRBD1. Per the germline V gene, CDR1 is MNHNS and CDR2 is SASEGT. This CDR3 is 14 amino acids long. Trimming at V came to 6 bases and at J to 3 bases, leaving 6 bases not matched to a gene. This chain's CDR3 is CASRLDRAKETQYF. The CDR3 nucleotides are TGTGCCAGCAGACTGGACAGGGCCAAAGAGACCCAGTACTTC.

This rearrangement joins TRBV5-1 to TRBJ2-2; TRBD1 agrees at 10 bases. The CDR3 sequence is 19 residues long. V lost 1 base and J lost 0; bases outside the gene matches: 9. Germline values: CDR1 SGHRS, CDR2 YFSETQ. CDR3 coding DNA: TGCGCCAGCAGCTTGAGACAGGGGGCGTGGGCCCCGAACACCGGGGAGCTGTTTTTT. It codes for CASSLRQGAWAPNTGELFF.

V is TRBV5-6 and J is TRBJ2-2; D may be TRBD1 (5 bases). The CDR3 length is 12 residues. The germline V gene encodes CDR1 SGHDT and CDR2 YYEEEE. Trimming took 4 bases from V and 8 from J, leaving 9 bases between them. Here the CDR3 DNA reads TGTGCCAGCAGCCCCCAGGGTGGGGAGCTGTTTTTT. Protein sequence: CASSPQGGELFF.

The chain links TRBV6-1 to TRBJ1-5; a weak D match, TRBD1 (6 bases). The ends were cut back, 5 bases at V and 5 bases at J, with 13 bases in the middle. The CDR3 is 14 residues long. Germline-derived CDR1 and CDR2 are MNHNS and SASEGT. The chain's CDR3 is CASSMGGRDQPQHF. The CDR3 DNA follows: TGTGCCAGCAGTATGGGGGGGCGCGATCAGCCCCAGCATTTT.

A remark on this clone: The same CDR3 can be traced to other DNA sequences in this sample. The chain is built from TRBV29-1 and TRBJ2-5; D assignment may be TRBD1 or TRBD2 (5 bases each). V gave up 8 bases and J gave up 1 base, with 11 bases separating them. CDR1 and CDR2 from the germline V gene are SQVTM and ANQGSEA. CDR3 size: 12 residues. The CDR3 here is CSLRDGQETQYF. CDR3 DNA: TGCAGCTTACGGGACGGCCAAGAGACCCAGTACTTC.

This clone was recorded only once. The chain recombines TRBV18 with TRBJ2-7, with D possibly being TRBD2 (6 bases). Trimming shortened V by 3 bases and J by 5 bases, and 8 bases separated the two germline ends. This CDR3 contains 12 residues. Germline V gene data show CDR1 as KGHSH and CDR2 as LQKENI. CDR3 in amino acids: CASSPRGNEQYF. CDR3 nucleotides: TGTGCCAGCTCACCCCGGGGGAACGAGCAGTACTTC.

As DNA, the CDR3 is TGCGCCAGCAGCGGGCGCGGAGGGCCAAGGGATGAGCAGTTCTTC. This gives the protein CASSGRGGPRDEQFF. V is TRBV5-1 and J is TRBJ2-1; tentatively, D is TRBD2 (6 bases). V dropped 4 bases and J dropped 8 bases, with 19 bases sitting between them. Germline CDR1 is SGHRS and CDR2 is YFSETQ. The CDR3 covers 15 residues.

CDR3 DNA sequence: TGTGCCAGCAGTTACTCGGATGGAGGGACTGAGCAGTACTTC. It specifies CASSYSDGGTEQYF. This chain uses TRBV6-6 with TRBJ2-7; D possibly corresponds to TRBD2 (6 bases). CDR3 length equals 14 residues. Trimming took 0 bases from V and 7 from J, leaving 13 bases between them. CDR1 is MNHNY and CDR2 is SVGAGI in the germline V gene (reference sequence).

The rearrangement uses TRBV7-8 and TRBJ2-7; D is perhaps TRBD1 (5 bases). This CDR3 has 14 residues. V dropped 1 base and J dropped 5 bases, with 12 bases sitting between them. Germline V CDR1 and CDR2: SGHVS, FQNEAQ. CDR3 DNA: TGTGCCAGCAGCTTAGTGGCAGGGTTCCACGAGCAGTACTTC. Translated, it gives CASSLVAGFHEQYF.

The J gene is TRBJ1-4, the V gene TRBV5-1; 9 bases match TRBD1. Germline V gene data show CDR1 as SGHRS and CDR2 as YFSETQ. V was clipped by 4 bases and J by 7 bases; unmatched bases: 5. CDR3 size: 14 residues. The CDR3, as DNA: TGCGCCAGCAGCCCAGACAGGGGGAGTGAAAAACTGTTTTTT. Protein sequence: CASSPDRGSEKLFF.

This chain uses TRBV28 with TRBJ2-1; 7 bases are a match to TRBD2. The CDR3 is 14 residues long. J gave up 7 bases and V 6 bases, and 9 bases lay outside the gene matches. Germline-derived CDR1 and CDR2 are MDHEN and SYDVKM. The CDR3 loop reads CASSLHGGVNEQFF. As DNA, the CDR3 is TGTGCCAGCAGCCTCCATGGGGGGGTGAATGAGCAGTTCTTC.

This clone has a single count. CDR3 loop: CASSPRAREGLTHNEQFF. The CDR3 DNA reads TGTGCCAGCAGCCCACGGGCTCGGGAGGGCCTAACCCACAATGAGCAGTTCTTC. J is TRBJ2-1 and V is TRBV9; 8 nucleotides line up with TRBD2. This CDR3 is 18 amino acids long. The J segment lost 5 bases and the V segment lost 4 bases, leaving 17 bases of the junction unmatched. Germline V gene lookup returns CDR1 SGDLS and CDR2 YYNGEE.

J is TRBJ1-4 and V is TRBV5-8, with D possibly matching TRBD1 (5 bases). From germline, CDR1 is SGHTS and CDR2 YDEGEE. The CDR3 consists of 16 residues. V lost 0 bases and J lost 0, with 9 bases in between. This CDR3 reads CASSLGQGSTNEKLFF. In DNA form, the CDR3 reads TGTGCCAGCAGCTTGGGGCAGGGATCAACTAATGAAAAACTGTTTTTT.

V usage is TRBV5-1 and J usage is TRBJ1-3; perhaps TRBD1 as D (6 bases). Germline V CDR1 and CDR2: SGHRS, YFSETQ. V shed 0 bases and J shed 0 bases, with 13 bases lying between them. The length of the CDR3 is 17 residues. The CDR3, as DNA: TGCGCCAGCAGCTTGGAACTACAGGGCAGCTCTGGAAACACCATATATTTT. It encodes CASSLELQGSSGNTIYF.